Below are 29 T cell receptor beta chains sequenced from a single sample in a study of T cells after yellow fever vaccination. A single record per CDR3 protein comes from TCRdb applying MiXCR to the 5' RACE reads. The sample carries 150,000 to 200,000 distinct CDR3 sequences, 6.2% recorded once. Sequences were derived from CD4+ T cells sorted from PBMCs, sampled on the day of the first yellow fever vaccination. The receptors were sampled from a man aged 18 to 30 who received the YFV17D yellow fever vaccine.

This clonotype appeared many times. V gene TRBV6-2 or TRBV6-3 combines with J gene TRBJ2-1; D is unclear. CDR3 length: 12 amino acids. Germline V gene data show CDR1 as MNHEY and CDR2 as SVGEGT. Trimming left V 5 bases short and J 6 bases short, with 8 bases between. DNA of the CDR3: TGTGCCAGCAGTGGCCTTGCCAATGAGCAGTTCTTC. It translates to CASSGLANEQFF.

This clonotype was counted many times. V usage is TRBV6-1 and J usage is TRBJ2-3, with D possibly TRBD2 on 6 matching bases. The CDR3 length is 13 residues. Trimming took off 6 bases at V and 0 bases at J, with 7 bases between the two ends. The germline gives CDR1 MNHNS, CDR2 SASEGT. CDR3 in amino acids: CASRGTSTDTQYF. The CDR3 DNA reads TGTGCCAGCAGAGGGACTAGCACAGATACGCAGTATTTT.

This clonotype has a count of ten or more. V is TRBV11-2 and J is TRBJ2-1, with no clear D. Trimming took off 2 bases at V and 5 bases at J, with 13 bases between the two ends. This CDR3 spans 15 amino acids. The V gene's germline CDR1 is SGHAT and CDR2 FQNNGV. The CDR3 loop is CASSLQNPPHNEQFF. CDR3 nucleotide sequence: TGTGCCAGCAGCTTACAAAATCCCCCCCACAATGAGCAGTTCTTC. Full variable domain (missing parts from reference TRBV11-2 and TRBJ2-1): EAGVAQSPRYKIIEKRQSVAFWCNPISGHATLYWYQQILGQGPKLLIQFQNNGVVDDSQLPKDRFSAERLKGVDSTLKIQPAKLEDSAVYLCASSLQNPPHNEQFFGPGTRLTVL.

This clonotype appeared many times. The CDR3 loop reads CSVDTGGDTQYF. The CDR3 DNA reads TGCAGCGTGGACACAGGGGGAGATACGCAGTATTTT. The chain links TRBV29-1 to TRBJ2-3, with 8 positions matching TRBD1. This CDR3 is built from 12 residues. V shed 6 bases and J 5 bases; nucleotides not matched to a gene: 4. In germline, CDR1 is SQVTM, CDR2 ANQGSEA.

There are a few counts of this clonotype. J is TRBJ2-1 and V is TRBV7-2; D is unclear. The germline CDR1 and CDR2 sequences are SGHTA and FQGNSA. This CDR3 comprises 14 residues. V shed 3 bases and J shed 5 bases, with 11 bases lying between them. This CDR3 is CASSFSGNNNEQFF. The CDR3 nucleotides read TGTGCCAGCAGCTTCTCTGGGAACAACAATGAGCAGTTCTTC.

This chain uses TRBV14 with TRBJ2-7; TRBD2 matches 10 bases. Germline CDR1 and CDR2: SGHDN and FVKESK. Trimming at V came to 1 base and at J to 0 bases, leaving 6 bases not matched to a gene. The CDR3 sequence is 17 residues long. CDR3 coding DNA: TGTGCCAGCAGCCAAGGGACTAGCGGACATAGCTCCTACGAGCAGTACTTC. The encoded protein is CASSQGTSGHSSYEQYF.

This clonotype was counted ten times or more. The chain is built from TRBV5-1 and TRBJ1-6; unclear D gene. V shed 0 bases and J shed 8 bases, with 15 bases lying between them. Germline V CDR1 and CDR2: SGHRS, YFSETQ. This CDR3 has 16 amino acids. The CDR3 DNA follows: TGCGCCAGCAGCTTGGGAGGCTCCGGCGGCGATTCACCCCTCCACTTT. This sequence encodes CASSLGGSGGDSPLHF.

This clonotype came up many times. The CDR3 DNA sequence: TGTGCCAGCAGCCAAGTCGGGTACAGGGGTCAGAGCTACACCTTC. Translated, it gives CASSQVGYRGQSYTF. The V call is TRBV3-1, the J call TRBJ1-2; 7 bases are a match to TRBD1. Trimming cost V 1 base and J 9 bases; bases outside gene matches: 11. Per germline, CDR1 LGHDT and CDR2 YNNKEL (reference sequence). The CDR3 is made up of 15 amino acids. Filled out from reference TRBV3-1 and TRBJ1-2, the complete variable domain reads DTAVSQTPKYLVTQMGNDKSIKCEQNLGHDTMYWYKQDSKKFLKIMFSYNNKELIINETVPNRFSPKSPDKAHLNLHINSLELGDSAVYFCASSQVGYRGQSYTFGSGTRLTVV.

To note about this clonotype: Given a much more abundant clone one base away, this may be a read error. The conserved phenylalanine or tryptophan is not found at the CDR3 terminus, so this likely reflects a read error. The V call is TRBV19, the J call TRBJ2-7; the match to TRBD1 covers 10 bases. V lost 5 bases and J lost 2; bases outside the gene matches: 12. CDR3 length: 17 amino acids. Germline V gene lookup returns CDR1 LNHDA and CDR2 SQIVND (reference sequence). The DNA for the CDR3 is TGTGCCAGTAGTTCACTCCGCCGGACAGGGGGTCCCTACGAGCAGTACTAC. Amino acid sequence: CASSSLRRTGGPYEQYY.

This clonotype came up many times. V usage is TRBV14 and J usage is TRBJ2-2, with 8 positions matching TRBD2. Germline loops: CDR1 SGHDN, CDR2 FVKESK. Germline trimming cut 4 bases from V and 3 bases from J; bases unmatched to any gene: 7. There are 16 residues in the CDR3. DNA for the CDR3: TGTGCCAGCAGCCTACTTCCGGGGGGGGACACCGGGGAGCTGTTTTTT. The encoded protein is CASSLLPGGDTGELFF.

This clonotype was observed many times. The V and J genes are TRBV4-3 and TRBJ2-2, with D perhaps TRBD1 (6 bases). The V and J ends lost 4 bases and 6 bases respectively, with 18 bases between them. The CDR3 runs to 16 residues. Germline lookup yields CDR1 LGHNA and CDR2 YSLEER. The CDR3 nucleotides read TGCGCCAGCAGCCTATCTTCAGGGGCGAGTTCCGGGGAGCTGTTTTTT. Translating it yields CASSLSSGASSGELFF.

In its sample, this clonotype was seen a few times. This chain uses TRBV30 with TRBJ1-2; 7 bases map to TRBD1. The germline V gene encodes CDR1 GTSNPN and CDR2 SVGIG (reference sequence). The CDR3 extends over 14 amino acids. V shed 3 bases, J shed 5 bases, and the junction held 9 bases outside the gene matches. The CDR3 region has the DNA TGTGCCTGGAGCTGGCGACAGGGAGGATATGGCTACACCTTC. The encoded protein is CAWSWRQGGYGYTF.

The chain is built from TRBV16 and TRBJ2-5; D call uncertain. V lost 0 bases and J 2 bases, leaving 10 bases between the germline ends. Germline V gene sequence: CDR1 KGHSY, CDR2 FQNENV. The CDR3 sequence is 15 residues long. The CDR3 DNA reads as TGTGCCAGCAGCCAATCTTCCGGCCTACAAGAGACCCAGTACTTC. Translated, it gives CASSQSSGLQETQYF.

This chain connects TRBV9 to TRBJ2-5, with TRBD2 matching 8 bases. V was clipped by 0 bases and J by 4 bases; unmatched bases: 5. The CDR3 covers 15 residues. Germline assignment: CDR1 SGDLS and CDR2 YYNGEE. CDR3 in DNA: TGTGCCAGCAGCGTAGATAGTAGCGGGGCAGAGACCCAGTACTTC. It codes for CASSVDSSGAETQYF.

This clonotype was recorded many times. This rearrangement joins TRBV27 to TRBJ2-1; 12 bases are shared with TRBD2. J gave up 6 bases and V 5 bases, and 5 bases lay outside the gene matches. Germline values: CDR1 MNHEY, CDR2 SMNVEV (reference sequence). The CDR3 length is 15 residues. The CDR3 here is CASSVTSGGLNEQFF. The CDR3 DNA reads as TGTGCCAGCAGTGTAACTAGCGGGGGGCTCAATGAGCAGTTCTTC.

This clonotype was found many times. J is TRBJ1-1 and V is TRBV20-1; 8 bases line up with TRBD1. The CDR3 spans 14 residues. The trim removed 6 bases at V and 4 bases at J, leaving 10 bases unmatched. Per germline, CDR1 DFQATT and CDR2 SNEGSKA (reference sequence). The CDR3: CSAIPGQASTEAFF. The CDR3 nucleotides read TGCAGTGCGATTCCGGGACAGGCGAGCACTGAAGCTTTCTTT.

This chain uses TRBV28 with TRBJ1-1; D remains unclear. V was pared by 7 bases and J by 1 base, with 7 bases between. CDR1 is MDHEN, CDR2 SYDVKM, per germline. The CDR3 consists of 12 residues. The DNA of the CDR3 is TGTGCCAGCAAACAGTCGAACACTGAAGCTTTCTTT. Protein: CASKQSNTEAFF.

In regard to this clonotype: A single base separates this from a much larger clone, so it may be a read error. This sequence joins TRBV6-2 or TRBV6-3 and TRBJ2-3, with D possibly matching TRBD2 (5 bases). This CDR3 has 16 residues. The germline V gene encodes CDR1 MNHEY and CDR2 SVGEGT. The CDR3 bases are TGTGCCAGCAGTCCCCGTCCGCCGGGGAACACAGATACGAAGTATTTT. Translating gives CASSPRPPGNTDTKYF.

This clonotype has a handful of counts. J is TRBJ2-5 and V is TRBV5-4; 8 bases are shared with TRBD2. CDR3 size: 16 residues. Germline CDR1 reads SGHNT; CDR2 reads YYREEE (reference sequence). Unmatched junction bases numbered 11, after V lost 4 bases and J lost 3 bases. CDR3 amino acids: CASSPRAGEGKETQYF. The CDR3 bases are TGTGCCAGCAGCCCAAGAGCGGGGGAGGGCAAAGAGACCCAGTACTTC.

There are many counts of this clonotype. The chain uses TRBV20-1 and TRBJ1-2, with D possibly matching TRBD1 (5 bases). This CDR3 region has 15 residues. CDR1 and CDR2 (germline): DFQATT, SNEGSKA (reference sequence). Trimming took 0 bases from V and 8 from J, leaving 19 bases between them. CDR3 protein: CSARDVLGAVGGYTF. The CDR3 DNA follows: TGCAGTGCTAGAGATGTTTTAGGGGCTGTAGGAGGCTACACCTTC.

This clonotype appeared many times. V is TRBV20-1 and J is TRBJ2-7; D is unresolved. From germline, CDR1 is DFQATT and CDR2 SNEGSKA (reference sequence). Trimming removed 6 bases from V and 0 bases from J, with 12 bases in between. The CDR3 length is 13 residues. CDR3 nucleotides: TGCAGTGCCGCCAACACGATCTCCTACGAGCAGTACTTC. Translated, it gives CSAANTISYEQYF.

At least ten counts were recorded for this clonotype. CDR3 DNA: TGCGCCAGCAGCCAGGGGGGGCTAGATAGCACAGATACGCAGTATTTT. This codes for CASSQGGLDSTDTQYF. The gene calls are TRBV5-1 and TRBJ2-3, with D possibly called TRBD1 or TRBD2 (7 bases each). This CDR3 contains 16 residues. The germline V gene encodes CDR1 SGHRS and CDR2 YFSETQ. The V and J ends lost 4 bases and 0 bases respectively, with 15 bases between them.

With regard to this clonotype: Given a much more abundant clone one base away, this may be a read error. V is TRBV12-3 or TRBV12-4 and J is TRBJ2-3; 9 nucleotides agree with TRBD2. The CDR3 has 17 residues. V lost 5 bases to trimming and J lost 1 base; unmatched junction nucleotides: 10. The DNA of the CDR3 is TGTGCCAGCAGTCCTAGGACTCGCGGGGGGGGCACAGATACGCAGTATTTT. It specifies CASSPRTRGGGTDTQYF.

The table lists this clonotype with many counts. V is TRBV4-3 and J is TRBJ2-1; 9 positions agree with TRBD1. J was trimmed by 4 bases and V by 0 bases; bases with no gene match: 10. Germline V gene lookup returns CDR1 LGHNA and CDR2 YSLEER. The CDR3 is 18 amino acids. CDR3: CASSQDLQGAVGYNEQFF. CDR3 nucleotide sequence: TGCGCCAGCAGCCAAGACTTACAGGGGGCAGTAGGTTACAATGAGCAGTTCTTC.

The gene calls are TRBV6-5 and TRBJ1-6; no reliable D call. Trimming cost V 3 bases and J 1 base, with 13 bases left between them. Germline V gene data show CDR1 as MNHEY and CDR2 as SVGAGI. The CDR3 spans 17 residues. CDR3 region: CASSYTSDGSYNSPLHF. Here the CDR3 DNA reads TGTGCCAGCAGTTATACCAGTGATGGGTCCTATAATTCACCCCTCCACTTT.

This clonotype was seen many times. V and J are TRBV10-3 and TRBJ2-3; D may be TRBD1 (7 bases). V lost 9 bases to trimming and J lost 2 bases, with 15 bases between them. Germline V gene sequence: CDR1 ENHRY, CDR2 SYGVKD. The CDR3 runs to 14 residues. The CDR3 nucleotides are TGTGCCATTGACCAGGGGGGCCTCACAGATACGCAGTATTTT. Its protein is CAIDQGGLTDTQYF.

This clonotype was detected ten times or more. The chain is built from TRBV7-2 and TRBJ2-7; D tentatively reads TRBD1 or TRBD2 (5 bases each). Germline V gives CDR1 SGHTA, CDR2 FQGNSA. The CDR3 runs 16 residues. V was pared by 1 base and J by 4 bases, with 17 bases between. CDR3 sequence: CASSLGRGPSTYEQYV. The CDR3 DNA sequence: TGTGCCAGCAGCTTAGGTCGGGGACCATCCACTTACGAGCAGTACGTC.

This clonotype was found a few times. This chain links TRBV1 with TRBJ1-1; the D call in the table, TRBD1, was not verified against the DNA. TRBV1 is classified as a pseudogene. CDR3 length: 20 residues. CDR3 nucleotide sequence: TGCACCAGCAGCCAAGGGGAGGAGACGACAGGAATGAAAGGGGAGACTGAAGCTTTCTTT. Its translation: CTSSQGEETTGMKGETEAFF.

The genes are TRBV7-8 and TRBJ1-1, with unresolved D. Germline CDR1 reads SGHVS; CDR2 reads FQNEAQ. CDR3 size: 13 residues. The ends were cut back, 1 base at V and 2 bases at J, with 5 bases in the middle. In nucleotides, the CDR3 is TGTGCCAGCAGCTTAGACGTCAACACTGAAGCTTTCTTT. Protein product: CASSLDVNTEAFF.